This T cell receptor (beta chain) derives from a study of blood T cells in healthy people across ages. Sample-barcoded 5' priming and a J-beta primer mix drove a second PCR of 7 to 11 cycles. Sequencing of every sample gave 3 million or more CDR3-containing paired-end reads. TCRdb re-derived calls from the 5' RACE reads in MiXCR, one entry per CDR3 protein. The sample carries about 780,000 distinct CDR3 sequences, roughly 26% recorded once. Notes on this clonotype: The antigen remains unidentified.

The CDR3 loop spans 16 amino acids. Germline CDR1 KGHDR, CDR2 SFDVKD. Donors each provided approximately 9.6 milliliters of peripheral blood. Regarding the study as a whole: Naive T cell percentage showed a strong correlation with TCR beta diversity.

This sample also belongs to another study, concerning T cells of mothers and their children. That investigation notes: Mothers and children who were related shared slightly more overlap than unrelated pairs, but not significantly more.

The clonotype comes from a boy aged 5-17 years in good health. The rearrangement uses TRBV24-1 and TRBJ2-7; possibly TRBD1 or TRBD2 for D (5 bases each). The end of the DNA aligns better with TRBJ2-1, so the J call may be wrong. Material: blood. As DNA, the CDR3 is TGTGCCACCAGTGCGCCCGAGGGACGGGCGGGTGTTGAGCAGTTCTTC. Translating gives CATSAPEGRAGVEQFF.